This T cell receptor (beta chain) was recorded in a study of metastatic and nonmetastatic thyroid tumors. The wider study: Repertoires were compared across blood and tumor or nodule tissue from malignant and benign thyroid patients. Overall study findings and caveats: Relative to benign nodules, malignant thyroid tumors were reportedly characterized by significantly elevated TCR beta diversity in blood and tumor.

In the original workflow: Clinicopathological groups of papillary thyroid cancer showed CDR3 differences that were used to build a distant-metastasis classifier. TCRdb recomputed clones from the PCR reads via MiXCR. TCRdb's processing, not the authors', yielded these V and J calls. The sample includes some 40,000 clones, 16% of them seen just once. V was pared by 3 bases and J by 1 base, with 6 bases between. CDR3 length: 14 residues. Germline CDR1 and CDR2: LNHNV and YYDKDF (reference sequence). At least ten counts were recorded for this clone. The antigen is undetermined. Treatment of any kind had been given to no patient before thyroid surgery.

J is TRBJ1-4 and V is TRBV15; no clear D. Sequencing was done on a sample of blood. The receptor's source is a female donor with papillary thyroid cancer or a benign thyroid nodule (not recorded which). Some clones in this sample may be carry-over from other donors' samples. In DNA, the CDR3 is TGTGCCACCAGCAGGGCAGGAACTAATGAAAAACTGTTTTTT. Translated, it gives CATSRAGTNEKLFF.